This TCR beta chain emerged from a study of blood T cells in healthy people across ages. Study context: Capture via template switching afforded approximately one barcoded beta molecule per two T cells. Overall study findings and caveats: Per million T cells, the diversity of TCR beta decreased roughly linearly as age advanced.

Per germline, CDR1 LGHDT and CDR2 YNNKEL (reference sequence). This CDR3 is 14 amino acids long. The V end lost 1 base, the J end lost 6 bases, and 10 bases lay between the germline ends. This clonotype was seen only a few times. The antigen is not known. There were at least 5.5 micrograms of total RNA extracted from every sample. Alongside a J-beta primer mix, a sample-barcoded 5' primer served in a second PCR lasting about 6 to 12 cycles. Every sample produced at least 2.5 million CDR3-containing paired-end reads. TCRdb re-called the 5' RACE reads through MiXCR, storing one row per CDR3 protein. Of some 750,000 distinct CDR3 sequences detected, 20% to 25% appear once; the ten largest clones hold less than 25%.

This sequence originates from a man aged 65 to 79 in good health. Sequenced material: blood. The chain has TRBV3-1 and TRBJ1-5; D uncertain. The CDR3 region is CASSQALTSQPQHF. CDR3 sequence (DNA): TGTGCCAGCAGCCAAGCCCTCACCTCTCAGCCCCAGCATTTT.